There are a few counts of the clone carrying this TCR beta chain. Trimming stripped 5 bases from V and 5 bases from J, with 12 bases between. This CDR3 contains 14 residues. The germline V gene has CDR1 LNHDA and CDR2 SQIVND (reference sequence). This entry belongs to a study of molecular identifiers for immune sequencing clone quantification. TCRdb re-called the PCR reads through MiXCR, storing one row per CDR3 protein. The sample gives about half a million distinct CDR3 sequences, over 20% of which show up once; under 0.85% is in the top ten. Sequencing input: naive CD8+ T cells from blood, with Jurkat cell RNA spiked in. Subset indicated: FACS-sorted CD8+CD4-CCR7+CD45RA+ naive T cells. This chain uses TRBV19 with TRBJ1-4; unclear D gene. The sequence was collected from a human donor in good health. Some libraries in this study had Jurkat cell RNA spiked in. CDR3 region: CASSHGRMNEKLFF. CDR3 coding DNA: TGTGCCAGTAGTCATGGCAGGATGAATGAAAAACTGTTTTTT.